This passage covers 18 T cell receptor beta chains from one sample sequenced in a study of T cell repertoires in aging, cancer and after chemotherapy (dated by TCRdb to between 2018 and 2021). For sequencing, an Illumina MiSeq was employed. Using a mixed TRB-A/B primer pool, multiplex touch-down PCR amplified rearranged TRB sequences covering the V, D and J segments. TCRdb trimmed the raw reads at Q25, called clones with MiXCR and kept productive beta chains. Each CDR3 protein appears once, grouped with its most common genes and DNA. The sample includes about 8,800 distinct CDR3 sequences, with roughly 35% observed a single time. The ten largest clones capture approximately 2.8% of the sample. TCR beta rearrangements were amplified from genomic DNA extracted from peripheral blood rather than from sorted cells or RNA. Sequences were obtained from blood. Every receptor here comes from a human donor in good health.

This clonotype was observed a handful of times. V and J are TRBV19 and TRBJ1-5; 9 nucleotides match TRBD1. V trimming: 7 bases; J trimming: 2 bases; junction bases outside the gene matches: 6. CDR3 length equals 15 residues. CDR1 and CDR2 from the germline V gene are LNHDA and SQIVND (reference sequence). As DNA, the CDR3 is TGTGCCAGTAACGCTAGGGACAGGGGCAATCAGCCCCAGCATTTT. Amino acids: CASNARDRGNQPQHF.

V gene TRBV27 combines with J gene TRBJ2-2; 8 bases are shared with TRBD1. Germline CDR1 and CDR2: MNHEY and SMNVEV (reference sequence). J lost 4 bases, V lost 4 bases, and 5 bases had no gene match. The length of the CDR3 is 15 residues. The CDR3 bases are TGTGCCAGCAGTTACTTCACAGGGGGCACCGGGGAGCTGTTTTTT. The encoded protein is CASSYFTGGTGELFF.

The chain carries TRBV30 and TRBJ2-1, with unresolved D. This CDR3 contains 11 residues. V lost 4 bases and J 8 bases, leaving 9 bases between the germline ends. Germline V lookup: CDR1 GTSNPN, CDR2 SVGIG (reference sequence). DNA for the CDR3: TGTGCCTGGACCACTGGGGATGAGCAGTTCTTC. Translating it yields CAWTTGDEQFF.

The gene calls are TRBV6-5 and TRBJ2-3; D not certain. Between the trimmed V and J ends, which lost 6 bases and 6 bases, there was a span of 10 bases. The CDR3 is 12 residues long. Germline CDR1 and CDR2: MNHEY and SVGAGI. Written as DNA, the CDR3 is TGTGCCAGCAGCCAGCAAGGGGATACGCAGTATTTT. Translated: CASSQQGDTQYF.

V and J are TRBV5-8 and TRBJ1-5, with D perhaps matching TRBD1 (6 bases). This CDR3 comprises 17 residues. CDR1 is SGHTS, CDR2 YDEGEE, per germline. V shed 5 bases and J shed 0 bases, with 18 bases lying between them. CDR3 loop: CASRFVGAVYSNQPQHF. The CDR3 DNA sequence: TGTGCCAGCAGGTTTGTGGGGGCCGTATATAGCAATCAGCCCCAGCATTTT.

CDR3 nucleotides: TGTGCCAGCAGCTTCTCCGGGACAGTAAACTATGGCTACACCTTC. Protein product: CASSFSGTVNYGYTF. The chain couples TRBV27 to TRBJ1-2; 7 nucleotides line up with TRBD1. There are 15 residues in the CDR3. Germline V gene sequence: CDR1 MNHEY, CDR2 SMNVEV (reference sequence). V lost 6 bases and J lost 2; bases outside the gene matches: 9.

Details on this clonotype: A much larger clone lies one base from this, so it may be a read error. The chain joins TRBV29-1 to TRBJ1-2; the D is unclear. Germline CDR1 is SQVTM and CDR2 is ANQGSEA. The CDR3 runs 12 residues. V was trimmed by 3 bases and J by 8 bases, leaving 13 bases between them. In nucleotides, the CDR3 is TGCAGCGTTGATGAAATGGGAAAAGGCTACACCTTC. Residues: CSVDEMGKGYTF.

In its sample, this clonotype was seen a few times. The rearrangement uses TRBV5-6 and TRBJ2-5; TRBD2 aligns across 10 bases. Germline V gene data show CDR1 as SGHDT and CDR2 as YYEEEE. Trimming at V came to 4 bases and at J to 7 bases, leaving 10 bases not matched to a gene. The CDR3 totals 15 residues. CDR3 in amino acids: CASSLTSGRALTQYF. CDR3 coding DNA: TGTGCCAGCAGCCTGACTAGCGGGCGGGCCTTGACCCAGTACTTC.

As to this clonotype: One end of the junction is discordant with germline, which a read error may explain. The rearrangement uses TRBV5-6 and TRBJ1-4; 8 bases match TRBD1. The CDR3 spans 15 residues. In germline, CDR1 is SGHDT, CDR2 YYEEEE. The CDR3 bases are TGTGCCAGCAGCTTGGGGCGGGACAGGAAACTTCTTTCCCCATTT. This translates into CASSLGRDRKLLSPF.

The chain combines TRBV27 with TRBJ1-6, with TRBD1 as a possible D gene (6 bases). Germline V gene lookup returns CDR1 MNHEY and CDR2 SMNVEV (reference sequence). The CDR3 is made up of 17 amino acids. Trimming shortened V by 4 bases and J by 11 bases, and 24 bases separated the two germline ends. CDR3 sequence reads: CASSSGRGPSDSAPLHF. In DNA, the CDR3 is TGTGCCAGCAGTTCAGGCCGGGGGCCGTCGGACTCGGCACCCCTCCACTTT.

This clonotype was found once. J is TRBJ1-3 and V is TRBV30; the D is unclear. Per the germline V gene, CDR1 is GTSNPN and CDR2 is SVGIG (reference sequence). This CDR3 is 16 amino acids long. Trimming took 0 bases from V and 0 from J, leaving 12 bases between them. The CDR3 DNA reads TGTGCCTGGAGTGTACTCCCTTCCGGCTCTGGAAACACCATATATTTT. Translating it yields CAWSVLPSGSGNTIYF.

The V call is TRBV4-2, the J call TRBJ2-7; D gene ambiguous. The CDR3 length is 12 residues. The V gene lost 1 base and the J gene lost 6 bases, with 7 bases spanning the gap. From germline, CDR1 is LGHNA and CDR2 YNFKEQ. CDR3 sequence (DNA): TGTGCCAGCAGCCAAGGTCCGTCCGAGCAGTACTTC. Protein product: CASSQGPSEQYF.

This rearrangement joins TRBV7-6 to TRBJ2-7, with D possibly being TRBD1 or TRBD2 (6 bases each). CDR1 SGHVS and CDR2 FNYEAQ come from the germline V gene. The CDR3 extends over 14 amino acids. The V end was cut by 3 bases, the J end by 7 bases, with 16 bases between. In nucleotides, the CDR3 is TGTGCCAGCAGCTTGCCCAGCAGAGGGGGGGAGCAGTACTTC. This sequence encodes CASSLPSRGGEQYF.

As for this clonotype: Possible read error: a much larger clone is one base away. This CDR3 reads CARSLVRLAGSYNEQFF. The CDR3, as DNA: TGTGCCAGAAGCTTAGTACGGCTAGCGGGGAGCTACAATGAGCAGTTCTTC. The chain combines TRBV11-3 with TRBJ2-1, with TRBD2 identical over 9 bases. There are 17 residues in the CDR3. Germline V lookup: CDR1 SGHNT, CDR2 YENEEA.

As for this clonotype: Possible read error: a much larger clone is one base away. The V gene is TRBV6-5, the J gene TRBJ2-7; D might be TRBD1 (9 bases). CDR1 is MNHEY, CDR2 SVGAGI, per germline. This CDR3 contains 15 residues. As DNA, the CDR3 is TGTACCAGCAGTTACGGGAGGGGACAGGGTTACGAGCAGTACTTC. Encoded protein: CTSSYGRGQGYEQYF.

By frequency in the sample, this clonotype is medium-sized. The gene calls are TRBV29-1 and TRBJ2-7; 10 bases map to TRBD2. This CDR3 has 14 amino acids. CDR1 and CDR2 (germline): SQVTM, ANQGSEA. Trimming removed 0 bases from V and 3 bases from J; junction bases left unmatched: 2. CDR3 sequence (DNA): TGCAGCGTTGAAGACCGGACTAGCGGCTACGAGCAGTACTTC. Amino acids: CSVEDRTSGYEQYF.

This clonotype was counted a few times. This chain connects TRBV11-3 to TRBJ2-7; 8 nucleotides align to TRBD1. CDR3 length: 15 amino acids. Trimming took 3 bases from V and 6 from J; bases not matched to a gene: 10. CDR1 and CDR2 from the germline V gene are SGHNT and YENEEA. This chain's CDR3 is CASSFIGTGPLEQYF. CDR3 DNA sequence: TGTGCCAGCAGCTTCATCGGGACAGGCCCCCTCGAGCAGTACTTC.

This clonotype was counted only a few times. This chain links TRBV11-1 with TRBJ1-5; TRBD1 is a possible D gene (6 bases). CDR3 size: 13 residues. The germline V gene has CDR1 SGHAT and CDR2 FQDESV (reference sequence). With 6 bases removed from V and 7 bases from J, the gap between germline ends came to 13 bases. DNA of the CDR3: TGTGCCAGCAGTTTTACTCAGGGGCAGCCCCAGCATTTT. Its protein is CASSFTQGQPQHF.